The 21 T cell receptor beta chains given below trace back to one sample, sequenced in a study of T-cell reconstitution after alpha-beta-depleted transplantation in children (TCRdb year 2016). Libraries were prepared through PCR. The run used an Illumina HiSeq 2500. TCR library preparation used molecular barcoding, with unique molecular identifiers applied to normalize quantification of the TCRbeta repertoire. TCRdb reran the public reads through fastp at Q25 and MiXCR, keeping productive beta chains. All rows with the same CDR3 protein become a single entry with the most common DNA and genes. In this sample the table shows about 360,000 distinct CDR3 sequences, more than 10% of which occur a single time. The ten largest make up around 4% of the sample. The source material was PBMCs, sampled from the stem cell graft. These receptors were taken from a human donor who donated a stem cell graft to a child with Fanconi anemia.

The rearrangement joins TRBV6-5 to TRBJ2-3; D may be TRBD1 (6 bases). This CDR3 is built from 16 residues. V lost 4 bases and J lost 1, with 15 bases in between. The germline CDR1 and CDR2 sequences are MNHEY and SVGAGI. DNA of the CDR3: TGTGCCAGCAGTTTCGTGGGGGCCGGGCGCACAGATACGCAGTATTTT. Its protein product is CASSFVGAGRTDTQYF.

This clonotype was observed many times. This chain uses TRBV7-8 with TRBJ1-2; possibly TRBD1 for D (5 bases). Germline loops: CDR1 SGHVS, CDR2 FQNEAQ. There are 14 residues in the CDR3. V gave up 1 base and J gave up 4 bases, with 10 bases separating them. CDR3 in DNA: TGTGCCAGCAGCTTAGAAAGGGGAGCCTATGGCTACACCTTC. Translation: CASSLERGAYGYTF.

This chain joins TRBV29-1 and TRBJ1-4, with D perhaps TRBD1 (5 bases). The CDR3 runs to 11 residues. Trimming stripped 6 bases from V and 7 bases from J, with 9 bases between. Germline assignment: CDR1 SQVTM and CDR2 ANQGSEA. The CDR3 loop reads CSVTRGEKLFF. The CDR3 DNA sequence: TGCAGCGTGACGAGGGGTGAAAAACTGTTTTTT. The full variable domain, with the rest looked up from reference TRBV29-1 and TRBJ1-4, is SAVISQKPSRDICQRGTSLTIQCQVDSQVTMMFWYRQQPGQSLTLIATANQGSEATYESGFVIDKFPISRPNLTFSTLTVSNMSPEDSSIYLCSVTRGEKLFFGSGTQLSVL.

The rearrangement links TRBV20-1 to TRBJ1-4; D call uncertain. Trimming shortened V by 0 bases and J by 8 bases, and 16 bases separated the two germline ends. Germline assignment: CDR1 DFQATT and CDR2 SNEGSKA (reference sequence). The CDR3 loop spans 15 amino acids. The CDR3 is CSARDRSSSGEKLFF. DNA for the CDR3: TGCAGTGCTAGAGATCGCTCGTCTTCGGGCGAAAAACTGTTTTTT.

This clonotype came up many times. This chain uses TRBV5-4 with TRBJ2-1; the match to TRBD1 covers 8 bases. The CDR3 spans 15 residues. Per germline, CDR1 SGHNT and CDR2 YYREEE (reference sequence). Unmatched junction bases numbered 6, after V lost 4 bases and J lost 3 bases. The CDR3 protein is CASSLRTGIYNEQFF. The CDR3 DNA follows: TGTGCCAGCAGCCTGAGGACAGGGATCTACAATGAGCAGTTCTTC.

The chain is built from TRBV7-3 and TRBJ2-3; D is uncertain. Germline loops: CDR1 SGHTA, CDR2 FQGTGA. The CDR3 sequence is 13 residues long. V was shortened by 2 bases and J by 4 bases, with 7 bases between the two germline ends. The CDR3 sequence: CASSLSSPDTQYF. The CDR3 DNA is TGTGCCAGCAGCTTATCTTCCCCAGATACGCAGTATTTT.

Here the CDR3 reads CASTPGKGLGELFF. As DNA, the CDR3 is TGTGCCAGCACCCCCGGGAAGGGGTTGGGGGAGCTGTTTTTT. V gene TRBV9 combines with J gene TRBJ2-2, with D perhaps given as TRBD1 or TRBD2 (5 bases each). Germline V lookup: CDR1 SGDLS, CDR2 YYNGEE. CDR3 size: 14 residues. The ends were cut back, 6 bases at V and 8 bases at J, with 17 bases in the middle. Filled out from reference TRBV9 and TRBJ2-2, the complete variable domain reads DSGVTQTPKHLITATGQRVTLRCSPRSGDLSVYWYQQSLDQGLQFLIQYYNGEERAKGNILERFSAQQFPDLHSELNLSSLELGDSALYFCASTPGKGLGELFFGEGSRLTVL.

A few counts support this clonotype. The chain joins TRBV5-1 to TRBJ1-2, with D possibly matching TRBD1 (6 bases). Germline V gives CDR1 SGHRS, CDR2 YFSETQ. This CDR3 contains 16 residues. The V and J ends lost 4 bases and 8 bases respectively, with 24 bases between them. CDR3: CASSPTDSRVGSGYTF. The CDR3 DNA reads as TGCGCCAGCAGCCCGACGGACAGTCGGGTCGGATCCGGCTACACCTTC. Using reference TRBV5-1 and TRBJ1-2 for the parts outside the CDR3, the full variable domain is KAGVTQTPRYLIKTRGQQVTLSCSPISGHRSVSWYQQTPGQGLQFLFEYFSETQRNKGNFPGRFSGRQFSNSRSEMNVSTLELGDSALYLCASSPTDSRVGSGYTFGSGTRLTVV.

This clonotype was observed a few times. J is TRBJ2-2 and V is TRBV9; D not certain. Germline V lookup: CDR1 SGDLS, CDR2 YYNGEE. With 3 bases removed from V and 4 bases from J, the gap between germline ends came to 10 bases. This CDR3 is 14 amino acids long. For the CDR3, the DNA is TGTGCCAGCAGCGAACAGACCGTCACCGGGGAGCTGTTTTTT. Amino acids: CASSEQTVTGELFF.

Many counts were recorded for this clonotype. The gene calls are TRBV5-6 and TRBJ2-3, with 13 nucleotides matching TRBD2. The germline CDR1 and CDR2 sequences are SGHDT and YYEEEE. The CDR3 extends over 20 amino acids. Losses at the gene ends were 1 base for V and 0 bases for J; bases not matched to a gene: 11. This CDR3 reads CASSLLSLGLAGVSTDTQYF. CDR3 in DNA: TGTGCCAGCAGCTTGTTGTCCCTCGGACTAGCGGGGGTTAGCACAGATACGCAGTATTTT.

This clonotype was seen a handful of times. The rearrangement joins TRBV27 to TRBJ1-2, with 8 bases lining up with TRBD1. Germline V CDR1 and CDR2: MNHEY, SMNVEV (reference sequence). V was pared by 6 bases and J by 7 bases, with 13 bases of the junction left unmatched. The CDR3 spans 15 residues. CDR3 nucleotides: TGTGCCAGCAGGGGGCCAAGGGGCACAGGGGGTGGCTACACCTTC. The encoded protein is CASRGPRGTGGGYTF.

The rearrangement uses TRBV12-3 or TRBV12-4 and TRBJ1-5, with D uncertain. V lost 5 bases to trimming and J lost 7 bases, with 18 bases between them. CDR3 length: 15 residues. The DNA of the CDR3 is TGTGCCAGCAGTATGTCCAGGTCCGCGTGGCAGCCCCAGCATTTT. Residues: CASSMSRSAWQPQHF.

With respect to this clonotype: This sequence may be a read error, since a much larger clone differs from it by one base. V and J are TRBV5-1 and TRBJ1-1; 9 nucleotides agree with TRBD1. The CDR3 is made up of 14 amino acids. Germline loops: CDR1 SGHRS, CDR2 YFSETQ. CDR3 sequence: CASSFDRGNTDAFF. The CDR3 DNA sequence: TGCGCCAGCAGCTTCGACAGGGGGAACACTGACGCTTTCTTT.

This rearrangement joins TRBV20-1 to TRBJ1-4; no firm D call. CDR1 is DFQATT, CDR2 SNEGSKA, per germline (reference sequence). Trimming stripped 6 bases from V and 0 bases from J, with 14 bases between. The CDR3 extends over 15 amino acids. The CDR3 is CSAPEFPPTNEKLFF. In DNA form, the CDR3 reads TGCAGTGCCCCGGAGTTCCCGCCAACTAATGAAAAACTGTTTTTT.

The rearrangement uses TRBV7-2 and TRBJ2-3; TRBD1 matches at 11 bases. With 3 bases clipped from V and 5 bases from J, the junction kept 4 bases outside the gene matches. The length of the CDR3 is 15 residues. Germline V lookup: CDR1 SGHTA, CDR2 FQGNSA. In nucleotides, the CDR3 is TGTGCCAGCAGCTTGGACAGGGGGCTTGGAGATACGCAGTATTTT. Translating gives CASSLDRGLGDTQYF.

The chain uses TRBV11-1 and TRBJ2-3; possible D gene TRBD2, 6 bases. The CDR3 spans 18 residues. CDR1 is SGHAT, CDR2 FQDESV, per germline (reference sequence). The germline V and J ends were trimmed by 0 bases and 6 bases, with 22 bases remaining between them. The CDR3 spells CASSLATGSGGFRDTQYF. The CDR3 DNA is TGTGCCAGCAGCTTAGCGACCGGAAGTGGGGGGTTCCGGGATACGCAGTATTTT.

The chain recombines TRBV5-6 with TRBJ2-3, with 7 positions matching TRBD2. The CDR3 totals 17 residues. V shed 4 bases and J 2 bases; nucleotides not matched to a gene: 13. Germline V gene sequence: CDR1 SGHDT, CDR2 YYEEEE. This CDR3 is CASSVWGRDGLTDTQYF. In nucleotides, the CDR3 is TGTGCCAGCAGCGTCTGGGGGAGGGACGGACTCACAGATACGCAGTATTTT.

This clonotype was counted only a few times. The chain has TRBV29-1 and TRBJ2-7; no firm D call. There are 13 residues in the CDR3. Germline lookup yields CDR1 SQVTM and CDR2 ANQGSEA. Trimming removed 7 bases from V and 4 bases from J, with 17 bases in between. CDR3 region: CSAVGSREYEQYF. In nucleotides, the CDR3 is TGCAGCGCGGTGGGGTCCAGAGAATACGAGCAGTACTTC.

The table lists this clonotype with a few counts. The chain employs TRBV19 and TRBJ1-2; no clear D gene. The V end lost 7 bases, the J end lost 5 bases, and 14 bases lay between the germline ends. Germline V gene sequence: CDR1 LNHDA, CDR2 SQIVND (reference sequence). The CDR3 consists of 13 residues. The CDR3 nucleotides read TGTGCCAGTACCGGGTCCAATGCTTATGGCTACACCTTC. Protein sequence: CASTGSNAYGYTF.

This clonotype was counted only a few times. CDR3: CASRIQGNQPQHF. The CDR3 nucleotides read TGTGCCAGCAGGATACAGGGGAATCAGCCCCAGCATTTT. The rearrangement links TRBV28 to TRBJ1-5, with 7 bases matching TRBD1. V was pared by 6 bases and J by 4 bases, with 3 bases of the junction left unmatched. Germline-derived CDR1 and CDR2 are MDHEN and SYDVKM. The CDR3 contains 13 residues.

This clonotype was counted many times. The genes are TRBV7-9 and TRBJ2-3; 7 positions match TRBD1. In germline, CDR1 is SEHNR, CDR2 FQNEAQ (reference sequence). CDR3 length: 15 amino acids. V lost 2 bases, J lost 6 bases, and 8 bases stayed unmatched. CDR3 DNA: TGTGCCAGCAGCTTACTCGGACAGGAGTCTGATACGCAGTATTTT. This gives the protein CASSLLGQESDTQYF. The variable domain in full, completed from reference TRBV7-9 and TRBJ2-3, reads DTGVSQNPRHKITKRGQNVTFRCDPISEHNRLYWYRQTLGQGPEFLTYFQNEAQLEKSRLLSDRFSAERPKGSFSTLEIQRTEQGDSAMYLCASSLLGQESDTQYFGPGTRLTVL.